The 3 T cell receptor beta chains presented below share a single source sample, sequenced in a study of long-term antiretroviral therapy in people with HIV. With survey level as its setting, the immunoSEQ assay was v3.0. Only in-frame clones appear in the TCRdb table, and some are missing; sequencing was by immunoSEQ multiplex PCR. The table has some 20,000 clones, 80% seen once; the top ten hold around 15%. The sequencing here drew on unsorted PBMCs, taken 2.9 years after starting antiretroviral therapy. The source is a woman between 25 and 40 years old with HIV.

The chain employs TRBV15 and TRBJ1-2; D uncertain. The V gene's germline CDR1 is LNHNV and CDR2 YYDKDF (reference sequence). This CDR3 has 12 amino acids. V lost 4 bases, J lost 4 bases, and 7 bases lay in between. The CDR3: CATSINSYGYTF. The CDR3, as DNA: TGTGCCACCAGCATAAACAGCTATGGCTACACCTTC.

The rearrangement links TRBV5-1 to TRBJ2-3, with D possibly matching TRBD2 (6 bases). CDR3 length: 14 residues. Trimming cost V 3 bases and J 1 base, with 9 bases left between them. CDR1 is SGHRS, CDR2 YFSETQ, per germline. The CDR3 sequence is CASSSERGTDTQYF. The CDR3, as DNA: TGCGCCAGCAGCTCTGAGCGGGGCACAGATACGCAGTATTTT.

This rearrangement joins TRBV29-1 to TRBJ2-1; 12 bases are a match to TRBD1. With V trimmed by 5 bases and J by 8 bases, 7 bases remained unmatched. Germline assignment: CDR1 SQVTM and CDR2 ANQGSEA. The CDR3 totals 14 residues. CDR3 protein: CSVPGQGAWDEQFF. The DNA of the CDR3 is TGCAGCGTTCCGGGACAGGGGGCATGGGATGAGCAGTTCTTC.